Reported below is one T cell receptor beta chain. These data originate in a study of blood T cell repertoires in COVID-19. The wider study: Spain, Italy and the United States supplied samples that represented acute and convalescent COVID-19. PBMCs, B-cell-depleted T cells, or T cells were the source of the cDNA or gDNA that made up the material.

After removal of 5 bases from V and 2 bases from J, the junction contained 7 bases not matched to a gene. This CDR3 is 16 amino acids long. CDR1 is SGHVS, CDR2 FQNEAQ, per germline. Authors' analysis steps: Estimation of nucleated cell counts relied on the amplification of reference gene primers. TCRdb keeps only in-frame clones here, not all; method: immunoSEQ multiplex PCR. V, J and clone size were drawn from that table, and D and trimming were deduced from the DNA. The repertoire holds about 140,000 clones, more than 75% seen once, with around 4% in the top ten. This rearrangement joins TRBV7-8 to TRBJ2-1; TRBD2 aligns across 9 bases. The receptor was derived from a man in his fifties or sixties with acute or convalescent COVID-19. Sequenced: peripheral blood. The CDR3 region has the DNA TGTGCCAGCAGCGCCCCGCAGCGGGGGGCCTACAATGAGCAGTTCTTC. Residues: CASSAPQRGAYNEQFF.